The T cell receptor beta chain described here comes from a study of T cell responses to AZD1222 COVID-19 vaccine. General observations from the study: When two AZD1222 doses had been given, Spike-specific TCR breadth and depth rose. White British ancestry dominated among donors, who included more females, and clonal diversity was possibly underestimated. In the spike-specific TCR repertoire, nearly half reportedly target unmutated variant regions.

The repertoire was sequenced with immunoSEQ multiplex PCR; TCRdb's copy has only in-frame clones and lacks some. Of fewer than 150,000 clones in the sample, 88% were seen once. A remark on this clone: Its antigen is currently unknown.

Germline-derived CDR1 and CDR2 are SNHLY and FYNNEI. The ends were cut back, 3 bases at V and 5 bases at J, with 16 bases in the middle. The CDR3 covers 15 residues. The chain uses TRBV2 and TRBJ1-1; D is possibly TRBD1 (6 bases). This clonotype was sampled from an adult who received the AZD1222 COVID-19 vaccine. The specimen comprised peripheral blood, sampled 28 days after the second AZD1222 dose. The DNA of the CDR3 is TGTGCCAGCAGTGAGCTACAGGGACCGGGGACTGAAGCTTTCTTT. Translated, it gives CASSELQGPGTEAFF.